These T cell receptor beta chains were read from a single sample in a study of blood T cell repertoires in COVID-19. Here immunoSEQ multiplex PCR was the method, and the copy in TCRdb shows in-frame clones only, minus some. The sample holds 40,000 or so clones; 80% to 90% are singletons and the top ten take about 7.7%. Sequencing was performed on peripheral blood. The receptors come from a man in his 60s with active COVID-19. Both conserved end residues are part of each CDR3. Fields, in order: V gene, CDR3 length, J gene, D gene, clone size, CDR3 DNA, CDR3 protein. A D gene is named only where the DNA matches it firmly. Clone size appears in some rows only: once, few, many, or a class for an expanded clone.

>TRBV5-1|14|TRBJ2-5|TRBD2|.
TGCGCCAGCAGCCCCCTAGCGGGAGAAGAGACCCAGTACTTC
CASSPLAGEETQYF
>TRBV2|15|TRBJ2-5|TRBD2|.
TGTGCCAGCAGTTCCGGACTAGCGGGAGAGGAGACCCAGTACTTC
CASSSGLAGEETQYF
>TRBV27|13|TRBJ1-1|.|.
TGTGCCAGCAGTAACCCGGGGGGCACTGAAGCTTTCTTT
CASSNPGGTEAFF
>TRBV7-3|17|TRBJ1-4|TRBD1|.
TGTGCCAGCAGCTTAACCCCGCCCGGGACAGGGGATGAAAAACTGTTTTTT
CASSLTPPGTGDEKLFF
>TRBV11-2|14|TRBJ1-2|.|.
TGTGCCAGCAGCTTAGGTTTGGAGGGATACGGCTACACCTTC
CASSLGLEGYGYTF
>TRBV4-2|16|TRBJ1-5|.|few
TGTGCCAGCAGCCCTGGCGGGGGGGCGGGCAATCAGCCCCAGCATTTT
CASSPGGGAGNQPQHF
>TRBV29-1|12|TRBJ2-2|.|.
TGCAGTGGTGGGGGGGCCACCGGGGAGCTGTTTTTT
CSGGGATGELFF
>TRBV11-2|17|TRBJ2-1|TRBD2|few
TGTGCCAGCAGCTACCCTCGGTCGGGAGGAGGCGGCAATGAGCAGTTCTTC
CASSYPRSGGGGNEQFF
>TRBV19|15|TRBJ2-1|.|.
TGTGCCAGTAGTCCCGAGACATATTCCTACAATGAGCAGTTCTTC
CASSPETYSYNEQFF
>TRBV5-4|14|TRBJ2-7|.|.
TGTGCCAGCAGCTTGGGCCAGGGGATCTACGAGCAGTACTTC
CASSLGQGIYEQYF
>TRBV6-1|14|TRBJ1-5|.|once
TGTGCCAGCAGTGAAGCTACAGGGAGACAGCCCCAGCATTTT
CASSEATGRQPQHF
>TRBV19|14|TRBJ2-2|.|.
TGTGCCAGTAGACCGGGACAATTCACCGGGGAGCTGTTTTTT
CASRPGQFTGELFF
>TRBV6-5|12|TRBJ2-7|TRBD2|few
TGTGCCAGCAGTACTAGCGTCTACGAGCAGTACTTC
CASSTSVYEQYF
>TRBV29-1|14|TRBJ2-1|TRBD1|.
TGCAGCGCTCCATTGGACAGGGGGTACAATGAGCAGTTCTTC
CSAPLDRGYNEQFF
>TRBV6-6|20|TRBJ2-5|TRBD2|.
TGTGCCAGCAGTCCCCGCGGTAGCGGGAGGCCCGGGCTAATCCAAGAGACCCAGTACTTC
CASSPRGSGRPGLIQETQYF
>TRBV19|18|TRBJ2-5|TRBD2|.
TGTGCCAGTAGTATAACAGGACTAGCGGGAGGTAATAAAGAGACCCAGTACTTC
CASSITGLAGGNKETQYF
>TRBV18|15|TRBJ2-7|.|once
TGTGCCAGCTCACCCGAATCGAGAGGGTGGTACGAGCAGTACTTC
CASSPESRGWYEQYF
>TRBV29-1|11|TRBJ2-7|.|.
TGCAGCGCTGGAGCCCCCTACGAGCAGTACTTC
CSAGAPYEQYF
>TRBV7-2|16|TRBJ2-1|.|.
TGTGCCAGCAGCTTAGCGGGACAGAACCTCGGGGGTGAGCAGTTCTTC
CASSLAGQNLGGEQFF
>TRBV11-2|15|TRBJ2-7|TRBD2|.
TGTGCCAGCAGCGTCACTAGCGGGAGCTCCTACGAGCAGTACTTC
CASSVTSGSSYEQYF
>TRBV19|15|TRBJ2-7|TRBD1|.
TGTGCCAGTAGTATAGAGACAGGGGCCTCCTACGAGCAGTACTTC
CASSIETGASYEQYF
>TRBV11-2|16|TRBJ2-1|TRBD2|.
TGTGCCAGCAGCCCCAAGGGACTAGCGGATTACAATGAGCAGTTCTTC
CASSPKGLADYNEQFF
>TRBV5-6|11|TRBJ2-5|.|.
TGTGCCAGCAGCTCAGGTGGGACCCAGTACTTC
CASSSGGTQYF
>TRBV9|15|TRBJ1-4|TRBD1|.
TGTGCCAGCAGCGTAGGGACAGGGGAGGGCGAAAAACTGTTTTTT
CASSVGTGEGEKLFF
>TRBV20-1|11|TRBJ2-3|.|.
TGCAGTGCTTCCCCCGGAGATACGCAGTATTTT
CSASPGDTQYF
>TRBV7-3|15|TRBJ2-3|.|.
TGTGCCAGCAGCCAGGGCGGCGTTGGCACAGATACGCAGTATTTT
CASSQGGVGTDTQYF
>TRBV5-4|16|TRBJ2-3|.|.
TGTGCCAGCAGCTTGGGTGGGGCGGGGGCTCGTGATACGCAGTATTTT
CASSLGGAGARDTQYF
>TRBV18|16|TRBJ1-5|.|once
TGTGCCAGCTCACCACCTGGAGGGAAAAGCAATCAGCCCCAGCATTTT
CASSPPGGKSNQPQHF
>TRBV5-1|14|TRBJ2-3|TRBD1|.
TGCGCCAGCAGCCCACAGACAGGGGTTGATACGCAGTATTTT
CASSPQTGVDTQYF